The 26 T cell receptor beta chains below all came from one sample that was sequenced in a study of regulatory T cells in long-lasting Graves disease. Indicated time point: persistent/refractory GD, antithyroid drugs over 5 years with positive TRAb. Construction of the TCR library relied on RNA isolated from PBMCs. Building of the TCR beta libraries involved iRepertoire HTBI primers and Arm-PCR of CDR3 regions. TCRdb re-analysed the multiplex PCR reads in MiXCR, keeping a single row per CDR3 protein. The table records 700,000 or so distinct CDR3 sequences, 25% to 35% of them present only once. The sample was peripheral blood mononuclear cells (PBMCs), taken when the disease was refractory, from a patient treated with antithyroid drugs. The receptor source for this set is a female donor with Graves disease.

The V call is TRBV24-1, the J call TRBJ2-1, with 7 bases fitting TRBD1. Germline V gene lookup returns CDR1 KGHDR and CDR2 SFDVKD. CDR3 size: 14 residues. J lost 3 bases, V lost 4 bases, and 2 bases had no gene match. The CDR3 protein is CATSEQGNYNEQFF. In DNA form, the CDR3 reads TGTGCCACCAGTGAACAGGGGAACTACAATGAGCAGTTCTTC.

Worth noting for this clonotype: Likely a read error: the CDR3 ends without its conserved phenylalanine or tryptophan. The V gene is TRBV30, the J gene TRBJ1-1, with D unclear. Germline-derived CDR1 and CDR2 are GTSNPN and SVGIG (reference sequence). V lost 2 bases and J 10 bases, leaving 8 bases between the germline ends. CDR3 length: 10 amino acids. The CDR3 nucleotides are TGTGCCTGGAGTCGGGGTAGAGCTTTCCTT. Translated: CAWSRGRAFL.

The rearrangement uses TRBV6-1 and TRBJ2-6; 10 bases line up with TRBD1. This CDR3 spans 17 amino acids. The germline gives CDR1 MNHNS, CDR2 SASEGT. Trimming removed 5 bases from V and 0 bases from J; junction bases left unmatched: 4. DNA of the CDR3: TGTGCCAGCAGTAGACAGGGGGCTGCCTCTGGGGCCAACGTCCTGACTTTC. Its translation: CASSRQGAASGANVLTF.

This clonotype has more than one count but fewer than ten. The rearrangement links TRBV6-1 to TRBJ2-2; possible D gene TRBD2, 5 bases. CDR1 is MNHNS and CDR2 is SASEGT in the germline V gene. V was trimmed by 6 bases and J by 0 bases, leaving 11 bases between them. The CDR3 contains 15 residues. This CDR3 is CASRVAGANTGELFF. The CDR3, as DNA: TGTGCCAGCAGGGTCGCGGGTGCGAACACCGGGGAGCTGTTTTTT.

This clonotype was recorded at least ten times. The CDR3 DNA is TGTGCCAGCAGTTACTCTGGCAGTGAAGCTTTCTTT. It encodes CASSYSGSEAFF. The chain has TRBV6-5 and TRBJ1-1; D is unresolved. Germline V gene sequence: CDR1 MNHEY, CDR2 SVGAGI. The CDR3 is 12 residues long. With 0 bases removed from V and 7 bases from J, the gap between germline ends came to 6 bases.

This clonotype came up a few times. The chain is built from TRBV16 and TRBJ2-5; either TRBD1 or TRBD2 may supply D (5 bases each). The CDR3 runs to 14 residues. Germline loops: CDR1 KGHSY, CDR2 FQNENV. The germline V and J ends were trimmed by 1 base and 2 bases, with 8 bases remaining between them. This chain's CDR3 is CASSQLGVQETQYF. The CDR3 bases are TGTGCCAGCAGCCAATTGGGGGTACAAGAGACCCAGTACTTC.

The chain links TRBV7-9 to TRBJ1-2; D is unresolved. V dropped 2 bases and J dropped 7 bases, with 14 bases sitting between them. Germline V gene data show CDR1 as SEHNR and CDR2 as FQNEAQ (reference sequence). The CDR3 is 14 amino acids. Written as DNA, the CDR3 is TGTGCCAGCAGCTTACAAAGCCCCCTATCTGGCTACACCTTC. Translating gives CASSLQSPLSGYTF.

Concerning this clonotype itself: This may stem from a read error, because a much larger clone lies one nucleotide away. The chain's CDR3 is CASSVYRSSYGQYF. The CDR3 nucleotides read TGCGCCAGCAGCGTATACAGGAGCTCCTACGGGCAGTACTTC. The rearrangement links TRBV7-3 to TRBJ2-7; D is perhaps TRBD1 (5 bases). The germline V gene encodes CDR1 SGHTA and CDR2 FQGTGA. This CDR3 comprises 14 residues.

The chain carries TRBV7-3 and TRBJ1-6, with 7 bases aligning to TRBD1. CDR1 is SGHTA, CDR2 FQGTGA, per germline. V lost 1 base, J lost 6 bases, and 3 bases stayed unmatched. This CDR3 region has 15 residues. CDR3 loop: CASSLMTGTNSPLHF. The CDR3 DNA sequence: TGTGCCAGCAGCTTAATGACAGGGACTAATTCACCCCTCCACTTT.

V usage is TRBV19 and J usage is TRBJ1-5; perhaps TRBD1 as D (5 bases). The CDR3 totals 13 residues. From germline, CDR1 is LNHDA and CDR2 SQIVND (reference sequence). The V end lost 7 bases, the J end lost 2 bases, and 9 bases lay between the germline ends. The chain's CDR3 is CASNRRGNQPQHF. Written as DNA, the CDR3 is TGTGCCAGTAACCGCAGGGGCAATCAGCCCCAGCATTTT.

The gene calls are TRBV20-1 and TRBJ2-7, with 7 positions matching TRBD2. With 6 bases clipped from V and 4 bases from J, the junction kept 9 bases outside the gene matches. Germline CDR1 is DFQATT and CDR2 is SNEGSKA (reference sequence). This CDR3 comprises 13 residues. CDR3 amino acids: CSAERESGYEQYF. The CDR3 region has the DNA TGCAGTGCCGAGCGGGAAAGTGGTTACGAGCAGTACTTC.

This clonotype was detected only once. This sequence joins TRBV3-1 and TRBJ1-2, with TRBD1 as a possible D gene (5 bases). Per the germline V gene, CDR1 is LGHDT and CDR2 is YNNKEL (reference sequence). V was cut by 1 base and J by 3 bases, with 9 bases left in between. CDR3 length: 14 amino acids. CDR3 region: CASSQGGQDYGYTF. The CDR3 bases are TGTGCCAGCAGCCAAGGAGGACAAGACTATGGCTACACCTTC. The complete variable domain, with remaining parts taken from reference TRBV3-1 and TRBJ1-2, reads DTAVSQTPKYLVTQMGNDKSIKCEQNLGHDTMYWYKQDSKKFLKIMFSYNNKELIINETVPNRFSPKSPDKAHLNLHINSLELGDSAVYFCASSQGGQDYGYTFGSGTRLTVV.

This clonotype was detected a few times. J is TRBJ2-2 and V is TRBV6-1; 9 bases fit TRBD1. CDR1 is MNHNS, CDR2 SASEGT, per germline. V shed 2 bases, J shed 1 base, and the junction held 2 bases outside the gene matches. CDR3 length: 16 amino acids. This chain's CDR3 is CASSELGQGNTGELFF. The CDR3 DNA is TGTGCCAGCAGTGAACTGGGACAGGGGAACACCGGGGAGCTGTTTTTT.

This sequence joins TRBV19 and TRBJ2-4, with TRBD2 as a possible D gene (5 bases). The CDR3 length is 14 residues. CDR1 and CDR2 (germline): LNHDA, SQIVND (reference sequence). V was clipped by 2 bases and J by 0 bases, with 5 bases between them. CDR3 DNA sequence: TGTGCCAGTAGTATACGGGGAGCCAAAAACATTCAGTACTTC. It encodes CASSIRGAKNIQYF.

This clonotype was counted many times. The chain joins TRBV12-3 or TRBV12-4 to TRBJ1-5, with D hard to call. The length of the CDR3 is 13 residues. V was pared by 3 bases and J by 6 bases, with 9 bases between. CDR3 sequence: CASSLNGIQPQHF. CDR3 DNA: TGTGCCAGCAGTTTGAACGGGATTCAGCCCCAGCATTTT.

The V gene is TRBV20-1, the J gene TRBJ1-1; D gene unclear. This CDR3 contains 11 residues. CDR1 and CDR2 (germline): DFQATT, SNEGSKA (reference sequence). The ends were cut back, 1 base at V and 4 bases at J, with 4 bases in the middle. CDR3 region: CSARGGTEAFF. For the CDR3, the DNA is TGCAGTGCTAGAGGGGGCACTGAAGCTTTCTTT.

V gene TRBV30 combines with J gene TRBJ2-3; 7 nucleotides line up with TRBD2. The V gene's germline CDR1 is GTSNPN and CDR2 SVGIG (reference sequence). This CDR3 region has 15 residues. The V gene end was trimmed by 2 bases and the J gene end by 6 bases; junction bases not matched to a gene: 11. The CDR3 DNA is TGTGCCTGGAGTATTTCTGCGGGGGTGGGGGATACGCAGTATTTT. Protein sequence: CAWSISAGVGDTQYF.

In this sample, this clonotype turned up a few times. In nucleotides, the CDR3 is TGTGCCAGCAGGCCGCCGGGACTAGCGGTGTACCAAGAGACCCAGTACTTC. Translating gives CASRPPGLAVYQETQYF. The rearrangement joins TRBV3-1 to TRBJ2-5; 11 bases fit TRBD2. The germline V gene has CDR1 LGHDT and CDR2 YNNKEL (reference sequence). Germline trimming cut 6 bases from V and 0 bases from J; bases unmatched to any gene: 9. The CDR3 consists of 17 residues.

A remark on this clonotype: One junction end does not reproduce the germline sequence, and a read error may be involved. The chain is built from TRBV5-1 and TRBJ1-1, with TRBD1 matching 7 bases. Germline CDR1 is SGHRS and CDR2 is YFSETQ. The CDR3 spans 14 residues. The CDR3: CASALGQDNTEAFF. Written as DNA, the CDR3 is TGTGCCAGCGCCCTCGGACAGGACAACACTGAAGCTTTCTTT.

This chain joins TRBV10-3 and TRBJ1-1; D is ambiguous. The CDR3 is 12 residues long. Germline V CDR1 and CDR2: ENHRY, SYGVKD. Trimming left V 6 bases short and J 7 bases short, with 12 bases between. The chain's CDR3 is CAISRTRIEAFF. The CDR3 region has the DNA TGTGCCATCAGCCGCACCAGGATTGAAGCTTTCTTT.

This clonotype was detected only a few times. V is TRBV15 and J is TRBJ1-2; D may be TRBD1 (5 bases). Trimming left V 1 base short and J 8 bases short, with 14 bases between. The germline V gene encodes CDR1 LNHNV and CDR2 YYDKDF (reference sequence). This CDR3 is 14 amino acids long. CDR3 DNA: TGTGCCACCAGCAGAGGTGGGGGACTGGGGGGCTACACCTTC. Translated: CATSRGGGLGGYTF.

The chain combines TRBV3-1 with TRBJ2-3; TRBD2 matches 12 bases. Germline V gene data show CDR1 as LGHDT and CDR2 as YNNKEL (reference sequence). Germline trimming cut 6 bases from V and 5 bases from J; bases unmatched to any gene: 6. The CDR3 runs 15 residues. This CDR3 is CASRTSGSIGDTQYF. In DNA, the CDR3 is TGTGCCAGCAGGACTAGCGGGAGTATCGGAGATACGCAGTATTTT.

The CDR3 DNA reads as TGTGCCAGTAGTATATCCCCGAGGACTGAAGCTTTCTTT. It codes for CASSISPRTEAFF. V and J are TRBV19 and TRBJ1-1; D unclear. Trimming removed 2 bases at V and 5 bases at J, with 9 bases between. This CDR3 has 13 amino acids. Germline CDR1 and CDR2: LNHDA and SQIVND (reference sequence).

A few counts support this clonotype. The V call is TRBV12-3 or TRBV12-4, the J call TRBJ1-5; 9 bases match TRBD1. The CDR3 sequence is 17 residues long. J was trimmed by 2 bases and V by 1 base; bases with no gene match: 6. The CDR3: CASSLGTGEWGNQPQHF. Here the CDR3 DNA reads TGTGCCAGCAGTTTAGGGACAGGGGAATGGGGCAATCAGCCCCAGCATTTT.

The chain uses TRBV5-1 and TRBJ1-5; D remains ambiguous. The ends were cut back, 3 bases at V and 0 bases at J, with 10 bases in the middle. From germline, CDR1 is SGHRS and CDR2 YFSETQ. The CDR3 covers 15 residues. The chain's CDR3 is CASSSSGNSNQPQHF. The CDR3 region has the DNA TGCGCCAGCAGCTCATCCGGAAATAGCAATCAGCCCCAGCATTTT.

This chain links TRBV6-2 or TRBV6-3 with TRBJ1-4, with D uncertain. Trimming took off 6 bases at V and 8 bases at J, with 19 bases between the two ends. Germline CDR1 and CDR2: MNHEY and SVGEGT. CDR3 size: 15 residues. CDR3 sequence reads: CASRELEGREEKLFF. The CDR3 DNA follows: TGTGCCAGCAGAGAGTTGGAGGGTCGAGAGGAAAAACTGTTTTTT.